A selection of T cell receptor beta chains follows, all from one sample in a study of molecular identifiers for immune sequencing clone quantification. Via MiXCR, TCRdb re-called the PCR reads, giving one row per CDR3 protein. The table lists just under 650,000 distinct CDR3 sequences, 20% of them singletons. Sequenced input: naive CD8+ T cells from blood, with Jurkat cell RNA spiked in. The receptors were sampled from a human donor in good health. Some libraries in this study had Jurkat cell RNA spiked in. Both conserved end residues are part of each CDR3. D genes are given only for firm matches. Some rows have no size entry. The others give once, few or many, or a class for an expanded clone.

j_call,v_call,d_call,clone_size,cdr3_nt,cdr3_aa
TRBJ1-5,TRBV19,TRBD1,many,TGTGCCAGTAGTATCTTTTTCGGACAGGGAGATCAGCCCCAGCATTTT,CASSIFFGQGDQPQHF
TRBJ1-3,TRBV5-4,-,many,TGTGCCAGCAGCTTTACAGGGGGAAACACCATATATTTT,CASSFTGGNTIYF
TRBJ1-1,TRBV7-8,-,-,TGTGCCAGCAGCTTTGAACAGAGACTCAACACTGAAGCTTTCTTT,CASSFEQRLNTEAFF
TRBJ2-2,TRBV24-1,TRBD2,many,TGTGCCACAAGTGCCCTCGCGGGACTAGCCGGGGACACCGGGGAGCTGTTTTTT,CATSALAGLAGDTGELFF
TRBJ1-2,TRBV4-1,-,few,TGCGCCAGCAGCCAAGATCCGACTCCCTCCGGACTGAGCTATGGCTACACCTTC,CASSQDPTPSGLSYGYTF
TRBJ1-5,TRBV4-3,-,-,TGCGCCAGCAGCCAATCCTTCCTCCAGGCTAGCAATCAGCCCCAGCATTTT,CASSQSFLQASNQPQHF
TRBJ2-1,TRBV6-2/TRBV6-3,-,-,TGTGCCAGCAGTTACAGGGACACCACCTCCTACAATGAGCAGTTCTTC,CASSYRDTTSYNEQFF
TRBJ2-1,TRBV13,TRBD2,few,TGTGCCAGCAGCTTATTGACTAGCGAGGACAATGAGCAGTTCTTC,CASSLLTSEDNEQFF
TRBJ2-1,TRBV20-1,-,few,TGCAGTGCTAGAGTGGCGGGTGCCAACAATGAGCAGTTCTTC,CSARVAGANNEQFF
TRBJ2-7,TRBV2,TRBD1,-,TGTGCCAGCAGACTAGGACAGGGTATGTCCTACGAGCAGTACTTC,CASRLGQGMSYEQYF
TRBJ2-3,TRBV6-6,-,-,TGTGCCAGCAGTTACTTGATCACCACTAGCACAGATACGCAGTATTTT,CASSYLITTSTDTQYF
TRBJ1-1,TRBV7-9,TRBD1,many,TGTGCCAGCAGCTCCGGGACAGGGCATTTTGGCACTGAAGCTTTCTTT,CASSSGTGHFGTEAFF
TRBJ2-7,TRBV6-5,-,few,TGTGCCAGCAGCAAGCGTGAGTACACCTACGAGCAGTACTTC,CASSKREYTYEQYF
TRBJ2-7,TRBV3-1,-,many,TGTGCCAGCAGCCGCGACTTGTACGAGCAGTACTTC,CASSRDLYEQYF
TRBJ2-2,TRBV14,-,many,TGTGCCAGCAGCCAGATTGCGACCACCGGGGAGCTGTTTTTT,CASSQIATTGELFF
TRBJ1-5,TRBV12-3/TRBV12-4,-,many,TGTGCCAGCAGTTTAGGGGGGGTCGGTCAGCCCCAGCATTTT,CASSLGGVGQPQHF
TRBJ2-5,TRBV5-1,-,few,TGCGCCGGCAGCTTACTGTCGCTCCAAGAGACCCAGTACTTC,CAGSLLSLQETQYF